This T cell receptor (beta chain) is drawn from a study of control samples from healthy donors and cancer patients. Method: immunoSEQ multiplex PCR; TCRdb's copy keeps in-frame clones and lacks some. The sample yields roughly 100,000 clones, around 89% seen once. Germline V gives CDR1 SEHNR, CDR2 FQNEAQ (reference sequence). V was clipped by 6 bases and J by 3 bases; unmatched bases: 14. This CDR3 comprises 17 residues. This clone occurred once. This sequence joins TRBV7-9 and TRBJ2-1; 7 bases agree with TRBD2. The sequence derives from a man between 60 and 70 years old with lung cancer. The sequenced sample was PBMCs. CDR3: CASSNTTGGDDYNEQFF. DNA for the CDR3: TGTGCCAGCAGTAATACCACGGGGGGAGATGACTACAATGAGCAGTTCTTC. Using reference TRBV7-9 and TRBJ2-1 for the parts outside the CDR3, the full variable domain is DTGVSQNPRHKITKRGQNVTFRCDPISEHNRLYWYRQTLGQGPEFLTYFQNEAQLEKSRLLSDRFSAERPKGSFSTLEIQRTEQGDSAMYLCASSNTTGGDDYNEQFFGPGTRLTVL.